What follows is one TCR beta chain and its context. This entry belongs to a study of T cell changes during pregnancy in multiple sclerosis. V lost 6 bases, J lost 1 base, and 4 bases stayed unmatched. From germline, CDR1 is LNHDA and CDR2 SQIVND (reference sequence). There are 15 residues in the CDR3. Clones were sequenced by immunoSEQ multiplex PCR, and TCRdb holds only the in-frame ones, with some missing. The data show 40,000 to 50,000 clones, with 92% seen just once and more than 0.35% held by the top ten. The rearrangement uses TRBV19 and TRBJ2-5, with 11 positions matching TRBD2. The sequence was obtained from a female donor in good health, enrolled as a control in a pregnancy study. The specimen was CD4+ T cells from peripheral blood mononuclear cells, collected in the second trimester of pregnancy. Here the CDR3 DNA reads TGTGCCAGTAGGAGACTAGCGGGGTCCCAAGAGACCCAGTACTTC. Translation: CASRRLAGSQETQYF. The full variable domain, its missing parts supplied by reference TRBV19 and TRBJ2-5, is DGGITQSPKYLFRKEGQNVTLSCEQNLNHDAMYWYRQDPGQGLRLIYYSQIVNDFQKGDIAEGYSVSREKKESFPLTVTSAQKNPTAFYLCASRRLAGSQETQYFGPGTRLLVL.